Each of the 32 T cell receptor beta chains below was sequenced from the same sample in a study of OX40 agonist ivuxolimab in advanced cancers. Data came from immunoSEQ multiplex PCR; TCRdb stores just in-frame clones and leaves some out. This sample carries about 35,000 clones, 84% of them seen once, and the ten largest clones take roughly 1.9%. This sample comprised CD4+ or CD8+ T cells sorted from blood, obtained in a trial of the OX40 agonist ivuxolimab. All receptors derive from an adult with an advanced solid tumor such as melanoma, head and neck, liver or kidney cancer.

The chain uses TRBV4-2 and TRBJ2-3; tentatively, D is TRBD1 (6 bases). This CDR3 region has 15 residues. V was trimmed by 1 base and J by 1 base, leaving 9 bases between them. CDR1 and CDR2 (germline): LGHNA, YNFKEQ. The CDR3 sequence: CASSQVAGGTDTQYF. The DNA of the CDR3 is TGTGCCAGCAGCCAAGTGGCAGGGGGCACAGATACGCAGTATTTT.

This clone showed up just once. J is TRBJ1-2 and V is TRBV11-2; 8 bases align to TRBD1. Unmatched junction bases numbered 8, after V lost 5 bases and J lost 12 bases. This CDR3 contains 12 residues. CDR1 is SGHAT, CDR2 FQNNGV, per germline. The CDR3 reads CASSHRGTENTF. As DNA, the CDR3 is TGTGCCAGCAGCCACAGGGGGACAGAAAACACCTTC. Combining the CDR3 with reference TRBV11-2 and TRBJ1-2 gives the whole variable domain EAGVAQSPRYKIIEKRQSVAFWCNPISGHATLYWYQQILGQGPKLLIQFQNNGVVDDSQLPKDRFSAERLKGVDSTLKIQPAKLEDSAVYLCASSHRGTENTFGSGTRLTVV.

V is TRBV28 and J is TRBJ1-2, with TRBD1 identical over 9 bases. Germline CDR1 reads MDHEN; CDR2 reads SYDVKM. The CDR3 consists of 15 residues. The V gene end was trimmed by 6 bases and the J gene end by 4 bases; junction bases not matched to a gene: 9. In DNA form, the CDR3 reads TGTGCCAGCAGCTCTGCGGGGACAGGGTTCTATGGCTACACCTTC. Amino acid sequence: CASSSAGTGFYGYTF.

The V gene is TRBV28, the J gene TRBJ1-5; tentative D call: TRBD1 (5 bases). The CDR3 is made up of 17 amino acids. Looked up from germline, CDR1 is MDHEN and CDR2 is SYDVKM. V lost 6 bases and J lost 0, with 18 bases in between. CDR3 amino acids: CASSPGGGGYSNQPQHF. The DNA of the CDR3 is TGTGCCAGCAGCCCAGGCGGGGGGGGGTATAGCAATCAGCCCCAGCATTTT. Full variable domain (remainder filled in from reference TRBV28 and TRBJ1-5): DVKVTQSSRYLVKRTGEKVFLECVQDMDHENMFWYRQDPGLGLRLIYFSYDVKMKEKGDIPEGYSVSREKKERFSLILESASTNQTSMYLCASSPGGGGYSNQPQHFGDGTRLSIL.

The gene calls are TRBV7-8 and TRBJ1-3; perhaps TRBD1 as D (6 bases). Trimming stripped 5 bases from V and 4 bases from J, with 12 bases between. Germline V gene sequence: CDR1 SGHVS, CDR2 FQNEAQ. CDR3 length: 14 amino acids. The CDR3 DNA follows: TGTGCCAGCAGCCCCTTGGGGGGCGGAAACACCATATATTTT. Amino acids: CASSPLGGGNTIYF.

The CDR3 DNA is TGTGCCAGCAGCTCACCAGGCGGGGTGCCTTATACGCAGTATTTT. Encoded protein: CASSSPGGVPYTQYF. The rearrangement joins TRBV5-4 to TRBJ2-3; TRBD2 is a possible D gene (6 bases). The length of the CDR3 is 15 residues. CDR1 SGHNT and CDR2 YYREEE come from the germline V gene (reference sequence). The V end was cut by 3 bases, the J end by 7 bases, with 18 bases between.

The rearrangement links TRBV30 to TRBJ1-3; tentatively, D is TRBD1 (6 bases). CDR3 length: 15 amino acids. V was clipped by 4 bases and J by 1 base, with 14 bases between them. Germline values: CDR1 GTSNPN, CDR2 SVGIG (reference sequence). The CDR3 DNA sequence: TGTGCCTGGAAGGGCAGGGGATGGTCTGGAAACACCATATATTTT. Translation gives CAWKGRGWSGNTIYF.

The chain is built from TRBV4-2 and TRBJ1-5; perhaps TRBD1 as D (5 bases). CDR1 LGHNA and CDR2 YNFKEQ come from the germline V gene. The CDR3 consists of 16 residues. Trimming removed 4 bases at V and 6 bases at J, with 19 bases between. The CDR3 loop is CASSPSDIQVGQPQHF. CDR3 coding DNA: TGTGCCAGCAGCCCATCTGACATACAGGTCGGTCAGCCCCAGCATTTT.

In this sample, this clone turned up once. CDR3 sequence reads: CASSPRRGLATNEKLFF. The CDR3 DNA reads as TGTGCCAGCTCACCTCGCAGGGGCTTAGCAACTAATGAAAAACTGTTTTTT. This chain joins TRBV18 and TRBJ1-4; tentatively, D is TRBD1 (6 bases). The germline V and J ends were trimmed by 3 bases and 0 bases, with 14 bases remaining between them. The CDR3 is made up of 17 amino acids. Germline loops: CDR1 KGHSH, CDR2 LQKENI. Full variable domain (remainder filled in from reference TRBV18 and TRBJ1-4): NAGVMQNPRHLVRRRGQEARLRCSPMKGHSHVYWYRQLPEEGLKFMVYLQKENIIDESGMPKERFSAEFPKEGPSILRIQQVVRGDSAAYFCASSPRRGLATNEKLFFGSGTQLSVL.

The V gene is TRBV25-1, the J gene TRBJ2-7, with D perhaps assigned TRBD1 or TRBD2 (6 bases each). Looked up from germline, CDR1 is MGHDK and CDR2 is SYGVNS. V was clipped by 10 bases and J by 4 bases, with 20 bases between them. The CDR3 runs 14 residues. Here the CDR3 DNA reads TGTGCCATCTGTTTGGGGGGCCGTGGTTACGAGCAGTACTTC. Protein: CAICLGGRGYEQYF.

Only a few counts were recorded for this clone. The chain carries TRBV14 and TRBJ2-1, with 11 bases matching TRBD2. This CDR3 has 15 residues. The J segment lost 10 bases and the V segment lost 4 bases, leaving 9 bases of the junction unmatched. Germline assignment: CDR1 SGHDN and CDR2 FVKESK. This CDR3 reads CASSRLTSGVAEQFF. CDR3 DNA sequence: TGTGCCAGCAGCCGCCTGACTAGCGGGGTAGCGGAGCAGTTCTTC.

The chain is built from TRBV29-1 and TRBJ2-1; 8 bases fit TRBD2. Germline-derived CDR1 and CDR2 are SQVTM and ANQGSEA. This CDR3 comprises 13 residues. V lost 7 bases to trimming and J lost 2 bases; unmatched junction nucleotides: 4. CDR3 in DNA: TGCAGCGGGATCGGGGGGGCCTACAATGAGCAGTTCTTC. This sequence encodes CSGIGGAYNEQFF.

The chain links TRBV28 to TRBJ1-2; TRBD1 is a possible D gene (6 bases). The germline V gene encodes CDR1 MDHEN and CDR2 SYDVKM. V was pared by 7 bases and J by 8 bases, with 17 bases between. CDR3 length equals 13 residues. The DNA for the CDR3 is TGTGCCAGCACCCACTCTACAGGGTACGGCTACACCTTC. It specifies CASTHSTGYGYTF.

V usage is TRBV11-3 and J usage is TRBJ2-1, with 10 bases aligning to TRBD1. With V trimmed by 5 bases and J by 5 bases, 6 bases remained unmatched. The CDR3 consists of 15 residues. CDR1 SGHNT and CDR2 YENEEA come from the germline V gene. CDR3 residues: CASSPGQGWNNEQFF. The CDR3 bases are TGTGCCAGCAGCCCGGGACAGGGGTGGAACAATGAGCAGTTCTTC.

The rearrangement links TRBV11-2 to TRBJ1-5; D perhaps matches TRBD1 (5 bases). The germline CDR1 and CDR2 sequences are SGHAT and FQNNGV. Trimming cost V 1 base and J 0 bases, with 10 bases left between them. The CDR3 has 16 amino acids. The CDR3 nucleotides are TGTGCCAGCAGCTTAGTAGGGGCGTATAGCAATCAGCCCCAGCATTTT. It specifies CASSLVGAYSNQPQHF.

This rearrangement joins TRBV4-1 to TRBJ2-2; 7 nucleotides agree with TRBD2. CDR1 and CDR2 (germline): MGHRA, YSYEKL. J lost 0 bases, V lost 4 bases, and 5 bases had no gene match. This CDR3 contains 16 residues. CDR3 coding DNA: TGCGCCAGCAGCCCATCAGCGGGGTCGAACACCGGGGAGCTGTTTTTT. Protein sequence: CASSPSAGSNTGELFF.

This sequence joins TRBV19 and TRBJ2-4, with 7 bases identical to TRBD2. This CDR3 comprises 19 residues. Germline-derived CDR1 and CDR2 are LNHDA and SQIVND (reference sequence). Unmatched junction bases numbered 20, after V lost 9 bases and J lost 0 bases. CDR3 residues: CASSGRGRDFFLAKNIQYF. As DNA, the CDR3 is TGTGCCAGCTCCGGGCGGGGGAGGGACTTTTTTCTAGCCAAAAACATTCAGTACTTC. Using reference TRBV19 and TRBJ2-4 for the parts outside the CDR3, the full variable domain is DGGITQSPKYLFRKEGQNVTLSCEQNLNHDAMYWYRQDPGQGLRLIYYSQIVNDFQKGDIAEGYSVSREKKESFPLTVTSAQKNPTAFYLCASSGRGRDFFLAKNIQYFGAGTRLSVL.

In this sample, this clone turned up once. The chain employs TRBV6-5 and TRBJ2-7, with D tentatively TRBD1 (6 bases). The CDR3 is 16 residues long. Trimming shortened V by 4 bases and J by 4 bases, and 20 bases separated the two germline ends. Germline CDR1 reads MNHEY; CDR2 reads SVGAGI. The CDR3 sequence: CASSSHATGRLYEQYF. The CDR3 bases are TGTGCCAGCAGTTCCCACGCGACAGGAAGATTGTACGAGCAGTACTTC.

V is TRBV7-8 and J is TRBJ1-5; D not certain. The length of the CDR3 is 14 residues. The germline V gene has CDR1 SGHVS and CDR2 FQNEAQ. V was clipped by 1 base and J by 1 base, with 5 bases between them. This CDR3 reads CASSLVQSNQPQHF. CDR3 DNA sequence: TGTGCCAGCAGCTTAGTCCAGAGCAATCAGCCCCAGCATTTT.

J is TRBJ1-5 and V is TRBV5-5; TRBD1 agrees at 9 bases. Trimming removed 3 bases from V and 4 bases from J; junction bases left unmatched: 2. The length of the CDR3 is 14 residues. Looked up from germline, CDR1 is SGHKS and CDR2 is YYEKEE (reference sequence). The CDR3 nucleotides read TGTGCCAGCAGCTCCGGGACAGGGAATCAGCCCCAGCATTTT. Amino acids: CASSSGTGNQPQHF.

This clone has a single count. This chain uses TRBV10-3 with TRBJ1-5; TRBD1 matches at 9 bases. V was pared by 3 bases and J by 8 bases, with 11 bases of the junction left unmatched. From germline, CDR1 is ENHRY and CDR2 SYGVKD. The CDR3 has 16 amino acids. The CDR3 nucleotides are TGTGCCATCAGTGAAGGAGGGACAGGGATCCTAGAGCCCCAGCATTTT. The encoded protein is CAISEGGTGILEPQHF.

V usage is TRBV7-9 and J usage is TRBJ1-2; the D is unclear. This CDR3 is built from 13 residues. V lost 8 bases to trimming and J lost 4 bases, with 14 bases between them. CDR1 is SEHNR and CDR2 is FQNEAQ in the germline V gene (reference sequence). CDR3: CASSAGPSYGYTF. DNA for the CDR3: TGTGCCAGCTCTGCCGGGCCGAGCTATGGCTACACCTTC.

The CDR3 bases are TGTGCCACCAGCAGAGATAAGCCGGACAGGCCGAACACTGAAGCTTTCTTT. Protein sequence: CATSRDKPDRPNTEAFF. The chain recombines TRBV15 with TRBJ1-1; 7 nucleotides align to TRBD1. CDR3 size: 17 residues. Germline CDR1 is LNHNV and CDR2 is YYDKDF (reference sequence). V lost 0 bases to trimming and J lost 1 base; unmatched junction nucleotides: 8.

The chain carries TRBV11-2 and TRBJ2-3; D gene uncertain. The germline V and J ends were trimmed by 5 bases and 3 bases, with 9 bases remaining between them. The CDR3 sequence is 13 residues long. Germline V gene data show CDR1 as SGHAT and CDR2 as FQNNGV. The CDR3 region has the DNA TGTGCCAGCAGCCCTAAGTTAACAGATACGCAGTATTTT. As protein: CASSPKLTDTQYF.

The chain carries TRBV29-1 and TRBJ2-7; D could derive from TRBD1 or TRBD2 (5 bases each). Per the germline V gene, CDR1 is SQVTM and CDR2 is ANQGSEA. This CDR3 is 14 amino acids long. With 4 bases removed from V and 1 base from J, the gap between germline ends came to 14 bases. In DNA, the CDR3 is TGCAGCGTTGCTCTACGGGGCGGGTCCTACGAGCAGTACTTC. Its translation is CSVALRGGSYEQYF.

The V gene is TRBV19, the J gene TRBJ2-5; D might be TRBD1 (6 bases). Trimming took 10 bases from V and 5 from J, leaving 11 bases between them. CDR1 LNHDA and CDR2 SQIVND come from the germline V gene (reference sequence). The CDR3 spans 11 residues. Here the CDR3 reads CATGERETQYF. The CDR3 DNA reads as TGTGCCACAGGGGAGAGGGAGACCCAGTACTTC.

The CDR3 coding sequence is TGTGCCAGCAGTGAAAGCTTTAGCGGGAGGGGAGATACGCAGTATTTT. It encodes CASSESFSGRGDTQYF. The chain carries TRBV2 and TRBJ2-3; TRBD2 matches 11 bases. Per the germline V gene, CDR1 is SNHLY and CDR2 is FYNNEI. V dropped 2 bases and J dropped 5; count of bases not matched to a gene: 6. This CDR3 region has 16 residues.

The chain carries TRBV5-1 and TRBJ2-3; D might be TRBD2 (6 bases). This CDR3 contains 15 residues. Germline lookup yields CDR1 SGHRS and CDR2 YFSETQ. Trimming took 2 bases from V and 0 from J, leaving 10 bases between them. The CDR3 protein is CASSFSGGSTDTQYF. CDR3 coding DNA: TGCGCCAGCAGCTTTAGCGGAGGGAGCACAGATACGCAGTATTTT.

The rearrangement uses TRBV5-5 and TRBJ1-3, with 9 nucleotides matching TRBD1. The CDR3 sequence is 20 residues long. In germline, CDR1 is SGHKS, CDR2 YYEKEE (reference sequence). V shed 3 bases and J 2 bases; nucleotides not matched to a gene: 18. CDR3 amino acids: CASSSQWGTGILRAGNTIYF. DNA for the CDR3: TGTGCCAGCAGCTCCCAATGGGGGACAGGGATACTTAGGGCTGGAAACACCATATATTTT. The complete variable domain, with remaining parts taken from reference TRBV5-5 and TRBJ1-3, reads DAGVTQSPTHLIKTRGQQVTLRCSPISGHKSVSWYQQVLGQGPQFIFQYYEKEERGRGNFPDRFSARQFPNYSSELNVNALLLGDSALYLCASSSQWGTGILRAGNTIYFGEGSWLTVV.

The genes are TRBV7-9 and TRBJ2-5; 8 bases align to TRBD2. The trim removed 1 base at V and 5 bases at J, leaving 9 bases unmatched. This CDR3 spans 16 amino acids. CDR1 is SEHNR, CDR2 FQNEAQ, per germline (reference sequence). The CDR3 nucleotides are TGTGCCAGCAGCTTAGACGCGGGGGGAGCCCGGGAGACCCAGTACTTC. Its protein is CASSLDAGGARETQYF.

The CDR3 coding sequence is TGTGCCAGCAGCTTAAAGGCCCGGGGACTGCAAGAGACCCAGTACTTC. It codes for CASSLKARGLQETQYF. The chain carries TRBV7-3 and TRBJ2-5; D perhaps matches TRBD2 (6 bases). Germline CDR1 is SGHTA and CDR2 is FQGTGA. V was trimmed by 1 base and J by 2 bases, leaving 14 bases between them. The CDR3 contains 16 residues.

This chain links TRBV18 with TRBJ2-3; maybe TRBD1 (6 bases). Germline CDR1 KGHSH, CDR2 LQKENI. The CDR3 sequence is 15 residues long. V was pared by 2 bases and J by 1 base, with 10 bases between. The DNA for the CDR3 is TGTGCCAGCTCACCAAGAACAGGGCGCACAGATACGCAGTATTTT. Translated, it gives CASSPRTGRTDTQYF.